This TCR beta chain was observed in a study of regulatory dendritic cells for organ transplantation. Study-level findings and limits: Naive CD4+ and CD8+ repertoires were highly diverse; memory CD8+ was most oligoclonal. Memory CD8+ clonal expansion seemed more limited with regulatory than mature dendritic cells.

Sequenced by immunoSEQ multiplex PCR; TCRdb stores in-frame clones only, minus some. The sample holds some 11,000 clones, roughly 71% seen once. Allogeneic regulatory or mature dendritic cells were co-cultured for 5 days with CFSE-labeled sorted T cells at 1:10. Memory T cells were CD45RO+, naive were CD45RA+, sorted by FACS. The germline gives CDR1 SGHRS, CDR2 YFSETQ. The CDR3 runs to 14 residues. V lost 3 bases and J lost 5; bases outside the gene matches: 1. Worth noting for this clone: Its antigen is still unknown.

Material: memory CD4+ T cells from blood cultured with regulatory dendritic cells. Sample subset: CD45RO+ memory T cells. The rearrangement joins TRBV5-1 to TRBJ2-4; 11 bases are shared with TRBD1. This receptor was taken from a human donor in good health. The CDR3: CASSWGQGENIQYF. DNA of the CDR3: TGCGCCAGCAGCTGGGGACAGGGGGAAAACATTCAGTACTTC.